This T cell receptor beta chain was sequenced in a study of PD-1 blockade in classical Hodgkin lymphoma. Measured with immunoSEQ multiplex PCR; TCRdb has only the in-frame clones, and not every one. Of about 41,000 clones listed, 76% are singletons. Following autologous stem cell transplantation, relapse occurred in every patient, and exposure to brentuximab vedotin varied. The CDR3 runs to 14 residues. With 6 bases clipped from V and 7 bases from J, the junction kept 9 bases outside the gene matches. Germline-derived CDR1 and CDR2 are MNHEY and SVGAGI. The sample in question was peripheral blood mononuclear cells (PBMCs), obtained at baseline. V and J are TRBV6-5 and TRBJ1-5; 7 bases are a match to TRBD1. The receptor comes from a human donor with classical Hodgkin lymphoma. The CDR3 region has the DNA TGTGCCAGCAGCCCCCTTACAGGGGAGCAGCCCCAGCATTTT. This codes for CASSPLTGEQPQHF.